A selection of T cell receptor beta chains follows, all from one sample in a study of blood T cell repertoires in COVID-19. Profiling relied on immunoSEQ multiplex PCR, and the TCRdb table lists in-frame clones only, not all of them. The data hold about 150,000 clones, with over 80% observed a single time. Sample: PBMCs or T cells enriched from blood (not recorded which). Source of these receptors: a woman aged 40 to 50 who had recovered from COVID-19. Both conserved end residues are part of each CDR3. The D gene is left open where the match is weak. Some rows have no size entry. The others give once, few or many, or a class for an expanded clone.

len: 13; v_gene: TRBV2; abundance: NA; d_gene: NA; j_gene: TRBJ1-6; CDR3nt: TGTGCCAGCAGCAGGGAGGGGCGATCACCCCTCCACTTT; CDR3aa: CASSREGRSPLHF
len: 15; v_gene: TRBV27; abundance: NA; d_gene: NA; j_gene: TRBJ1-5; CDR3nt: TGTGCCAGCGGCTTTACAGGGTCCGGCAATCAGCCCCAGCATTTT; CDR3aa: CASGFTGSGNQPQHF
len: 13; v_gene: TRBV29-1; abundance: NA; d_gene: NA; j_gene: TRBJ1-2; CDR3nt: TGCAGCGTCCTTCTTACAGGGTCTAACGGCTACACCTTC; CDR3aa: CSVLLTGSNGYTF
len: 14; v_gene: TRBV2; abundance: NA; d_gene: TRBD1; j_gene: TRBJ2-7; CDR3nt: TGTGCCAGCAGCGCGACAGGGGGGTTCTACGAGCAGTACTTC; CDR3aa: CASSATGGFYEQYF
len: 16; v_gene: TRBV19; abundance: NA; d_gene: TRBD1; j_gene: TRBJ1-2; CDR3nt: TGTGCCAGCAGACCAGAACAGGGGGCGCGAAACTATGGCTACACCTTC; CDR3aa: CASRPEQGARNYGYTF
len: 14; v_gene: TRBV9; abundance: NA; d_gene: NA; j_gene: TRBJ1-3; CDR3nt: TGTGCCAGCGGGACTTTGAGTGAGAAAAACACCATATATTTT; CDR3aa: CASGTLSEKNTIYF
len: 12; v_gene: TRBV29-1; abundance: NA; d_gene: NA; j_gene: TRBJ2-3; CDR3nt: TGCAGCGTTGTTTCTCAGGCAGATACGCAGTATTTT; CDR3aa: CSVVSQADTQYF
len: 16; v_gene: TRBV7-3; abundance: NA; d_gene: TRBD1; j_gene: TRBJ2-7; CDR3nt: TGTGCCAGCAGCTTAACTTCAAGGGGACAGGAGGTCGAGCAGTACTTC; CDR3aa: CASSLTSRGQEVEQYF
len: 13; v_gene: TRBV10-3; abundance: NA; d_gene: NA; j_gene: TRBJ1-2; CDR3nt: TGTGCCATCAGTGAGTCGGCGGAGTATGGCTACACCTTC; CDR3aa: CAISESAEYGYTF
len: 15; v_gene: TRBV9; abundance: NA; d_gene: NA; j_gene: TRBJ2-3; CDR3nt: TGTGCCAGCAGCGTAGCTTCCCAGTACACAGATACGCAGTATTTT; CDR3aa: CASSVASQYTDTQYF
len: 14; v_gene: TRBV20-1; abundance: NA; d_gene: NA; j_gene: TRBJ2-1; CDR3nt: TGCAGTGCTAGTCCCAGGAACTCCTACAATGAGCAGTTCTTC; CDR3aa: CSASPRNSYNEQFF
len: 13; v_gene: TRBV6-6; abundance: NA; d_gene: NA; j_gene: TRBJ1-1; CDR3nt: TGTGCCAGCATGACAGGACCTGGGACTGAAGCTTTCTTT; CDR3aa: CASMTGPGTEAFF
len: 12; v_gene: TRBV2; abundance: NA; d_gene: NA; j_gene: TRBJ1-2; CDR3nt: TGTGCCAGCCCCGCCGGGACATCTGGCTACACCTTC; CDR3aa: CASPAGTSGYTF
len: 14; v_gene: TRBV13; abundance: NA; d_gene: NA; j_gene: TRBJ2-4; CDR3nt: TGTGCCAGCAGCTTACCCTCCCAGGGCAACATTCAGTACTTC; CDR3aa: CASSLPSQGNIQYF
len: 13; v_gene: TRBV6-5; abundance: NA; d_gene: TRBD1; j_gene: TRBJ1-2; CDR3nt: TGTGCCAGCAGTCAGAGGACAGGGGATGGCTACACCTTC; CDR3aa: CASSQRTGDGYTF
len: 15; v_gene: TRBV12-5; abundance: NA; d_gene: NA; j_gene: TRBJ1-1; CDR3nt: TGTGCTAGTGGTTTGAACCAGGGAATGAACACTGAAGCTTTCTTT; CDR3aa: CASGLNQGMNTEAFF
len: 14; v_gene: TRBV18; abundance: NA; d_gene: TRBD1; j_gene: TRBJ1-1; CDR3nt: TGTGCCAGCTCACCACCTGCTGACAGGGCTGAAGCTTTCTTT; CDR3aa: CASSPPADRAEAFF
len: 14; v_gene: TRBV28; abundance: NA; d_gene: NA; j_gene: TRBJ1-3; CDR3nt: TGTGCCAGCACCTTTGGACACTCTGGAAACACCATATATTTT; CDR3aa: CASTFGHSGNTIYF
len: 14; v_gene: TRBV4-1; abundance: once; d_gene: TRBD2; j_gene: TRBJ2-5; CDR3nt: TGCGCCAGCAGGTTAGGGGCGGGGGAAGAGACCCAGTACTTC; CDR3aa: CASRLGAGEETQYF
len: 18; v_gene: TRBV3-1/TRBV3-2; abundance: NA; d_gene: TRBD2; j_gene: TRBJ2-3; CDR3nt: TGTGCCAGCAGCCAAGACGTGACTAGCGGGGTTCTCACAGATACGCAGTATTTT; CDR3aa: CASSQDVTSGVLTDTQYF
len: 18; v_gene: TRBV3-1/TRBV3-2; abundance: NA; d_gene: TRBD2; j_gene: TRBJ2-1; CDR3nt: TGTGCCAGCAGCTCATACACAAAAAAAGCGGGAGTAGACAATGAGCAGTTCTTC; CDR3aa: CASSSYTKKAGVDNEQFF
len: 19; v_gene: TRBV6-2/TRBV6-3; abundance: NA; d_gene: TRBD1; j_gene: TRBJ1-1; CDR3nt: TGTGCCAGCAGCCCTCCTTCTGGGACAGTCAGCTTCCCGAACACTGAAGCTTTCTTT; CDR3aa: CASSPPSGTVSFPNTEAFF
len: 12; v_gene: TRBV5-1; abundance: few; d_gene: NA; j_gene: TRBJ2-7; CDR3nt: TGCGCCAGCAGCTTGGGGGGGCCCGAGCAGTACTTC; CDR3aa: CASSLGGPEQYF
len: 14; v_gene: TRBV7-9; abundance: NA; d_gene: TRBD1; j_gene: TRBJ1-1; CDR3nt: TGTGCCAGCAGCCTCTCGACAGGGAACCCTGAAGCTTTCTTT; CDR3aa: CASSLSTGNPEAFF
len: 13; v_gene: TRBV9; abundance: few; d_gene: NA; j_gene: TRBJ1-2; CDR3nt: TGTGCCAGCAGCGTAGGTCAGAACTATGGCTACACCTTC; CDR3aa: CASSVGQNYGYTF
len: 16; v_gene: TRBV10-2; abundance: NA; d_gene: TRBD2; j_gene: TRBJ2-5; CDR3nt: TGCGCCAGCTCAGGACTAGCGGGGGGAATACAAGAGACCCAGTACTTC; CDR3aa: CASSGLAGGIQETQYF
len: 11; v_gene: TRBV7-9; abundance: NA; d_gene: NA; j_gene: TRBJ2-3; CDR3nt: TGTGCCAGCAGCTCAGATGATACGCAGTATTTT; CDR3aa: CASSSDDTQYF
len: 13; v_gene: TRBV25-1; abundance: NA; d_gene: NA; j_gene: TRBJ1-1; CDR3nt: TGTGCCAGCAGTGCCGCGGGGTCCACTGAAGCTTTCTTT; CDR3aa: CASSAAGSTEAFF
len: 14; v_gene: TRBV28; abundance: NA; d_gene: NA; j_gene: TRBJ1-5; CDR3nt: TGTGCCAGCAGCTTTAACGCGGGAGATCAGCCCCAGCATTTT; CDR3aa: CASSFNAGDQPQHF
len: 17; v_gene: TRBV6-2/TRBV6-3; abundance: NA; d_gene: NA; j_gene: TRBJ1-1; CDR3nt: TGTGCCAGCAGTCTGGACAGATTTGGCAGCGGGAACACTGAAGCTTTCTTT; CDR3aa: CASSLDRFGSGNTEAFF
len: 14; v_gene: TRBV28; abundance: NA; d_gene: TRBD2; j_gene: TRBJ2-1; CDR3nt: TGTGCCAGCAGTTACACCGGGACTAGCGGTGAGCAGTTCTTC; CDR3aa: CASSYTGTSGEQFF
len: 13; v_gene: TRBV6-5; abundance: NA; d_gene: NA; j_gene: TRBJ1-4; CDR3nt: TGTGCCAGCAGCCTGGGGGGGAAGGGTCAACTGTTTTTT; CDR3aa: CASSLGGKGQLFF
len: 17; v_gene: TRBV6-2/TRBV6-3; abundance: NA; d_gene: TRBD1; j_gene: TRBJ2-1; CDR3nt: TGTGCCAGCAGTTACTCGATACTGGACAGGGGCGGAAGTGAGCAGTTCTTC; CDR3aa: CASSYSILDRGGSEQFF
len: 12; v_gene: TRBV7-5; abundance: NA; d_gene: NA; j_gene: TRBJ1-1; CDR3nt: TGTGCCAGAAGCAACAGGGGAACTGAAGCTTTCTTT; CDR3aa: CARSNRGTEAFF
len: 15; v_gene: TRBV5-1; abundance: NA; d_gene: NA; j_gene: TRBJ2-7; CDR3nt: TGCGCCAGCAGCCTGGTAGGGGTGGGGGCAGGCGAGCAGTACTTC; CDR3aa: CASSLVGVGAGEQYF
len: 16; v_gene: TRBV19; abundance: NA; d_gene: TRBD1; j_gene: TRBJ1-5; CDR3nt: TGTGCCAGTAGTAATGCCGGGACAGGGGTAAATCAGCCCCAGCATTTT; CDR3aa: CASSNAGTGVNQPQHF
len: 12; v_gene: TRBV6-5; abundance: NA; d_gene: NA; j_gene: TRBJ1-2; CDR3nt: TGTGCCAGCGACATGCCCAGGGTAGGCTACACCTTC; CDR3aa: CASDMPRVGYTF
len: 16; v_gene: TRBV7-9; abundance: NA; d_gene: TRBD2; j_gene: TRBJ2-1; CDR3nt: TGTGCCAGCAGCTTAGTATCCAGCGGGGGGTCCGATGAGCAGTTCTTC; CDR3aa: CASSLVSSGGSDEQFF
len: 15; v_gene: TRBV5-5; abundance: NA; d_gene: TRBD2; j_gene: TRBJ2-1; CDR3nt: TGTGCCAGCAGCTCCGCTAGCGGAACCTACAATGAGCAGTTCTTC; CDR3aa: CASSSASGTYNEQFF
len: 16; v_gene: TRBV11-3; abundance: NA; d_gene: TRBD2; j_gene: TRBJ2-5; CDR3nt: TGTGCCAGCAGCTCCCCTGTTGGGCGGGGAGGGGAGACCCAGTACTTC; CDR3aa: CASSSPVGRGGETQYF
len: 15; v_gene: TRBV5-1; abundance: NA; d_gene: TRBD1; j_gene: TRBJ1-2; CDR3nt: TGCGCCAGCAGCTTGGCGGGACAGCGAACCTATGGCTACACCTTC; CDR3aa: CASSLAGQRTYGYTF
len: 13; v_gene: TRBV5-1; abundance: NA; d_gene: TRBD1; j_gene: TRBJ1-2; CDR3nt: TGCGCCAGCAGCTCGACAGGGCGCTATGGCTACACCTTC; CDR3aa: CASSSTGRYGYTF
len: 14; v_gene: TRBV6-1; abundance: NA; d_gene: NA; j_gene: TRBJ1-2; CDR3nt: TGTGCCAGCAGTGACCAGGGAGGGCGAGCTGGCTACACCTTC; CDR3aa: CASSDQGGRAGYTF
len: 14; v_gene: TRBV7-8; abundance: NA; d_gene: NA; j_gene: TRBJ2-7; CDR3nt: TGTGCCAGCAGTAAGCCGGGAGTTCCCTACGAGCAGTACTTC; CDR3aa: CASSKPGVPYEQYF